This T cell receptor beta chain came from a study of blood T cell repertoires in COVID-19. About the research overall: Acute-phase and convalescent COVID-19 samples originated in the United States, Italy and Spain.

CDR1 SGHRS and CDR2 YFSETQ come from the germline V gene. CDR3 length: 16 amino acids. Trimming removed 4 bases at V and 5 bases at J, with 21 bases between. Profiling relied on immunoSEQ multiplex PCR, and the TCRdb table lists in-frame clones only, not all of them. The repertoire holds 210,000 or so clones, about three quarters seen once, with 2.5% to 3% in the top ten. The origin of this receptor is a woman aged 80 or older with active or convalescent COVID-19. The chain recombines TRBV5-1 with TRBJ2-5, with D maybe TRBD1 (6 bases). The sequenced sample consisted of peripheral blood. The DNA for the CDR3 is TGCGCCAGCAGCCGAGGGGGACCCAAGTCGGGGGAGACCCAGTACTTC. It yields the protein CASSRGGPKSGETQYF.